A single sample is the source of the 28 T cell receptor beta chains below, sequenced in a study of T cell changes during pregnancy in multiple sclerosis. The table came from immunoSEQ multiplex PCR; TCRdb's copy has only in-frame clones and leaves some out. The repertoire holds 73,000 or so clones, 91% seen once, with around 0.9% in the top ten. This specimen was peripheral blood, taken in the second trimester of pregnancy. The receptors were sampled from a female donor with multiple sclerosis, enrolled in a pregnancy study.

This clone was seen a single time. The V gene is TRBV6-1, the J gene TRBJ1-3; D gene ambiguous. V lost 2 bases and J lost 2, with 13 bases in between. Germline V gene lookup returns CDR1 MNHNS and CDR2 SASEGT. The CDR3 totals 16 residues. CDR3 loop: CASSELRGSTGNTIYF. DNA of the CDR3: TGTGCCAGCAGTGAATTACGGGGAAGCACTGGAAACACCATATATTTT.

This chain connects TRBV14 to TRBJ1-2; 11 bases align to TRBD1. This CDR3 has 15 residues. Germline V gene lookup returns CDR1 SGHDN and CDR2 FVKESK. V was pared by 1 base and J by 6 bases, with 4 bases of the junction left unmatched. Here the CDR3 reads CASSQADRGPDGYTF. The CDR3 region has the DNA TGTGCCAGCAGCCAAGCGGACAGGGGGCCCGATGGCTACACCTTC.

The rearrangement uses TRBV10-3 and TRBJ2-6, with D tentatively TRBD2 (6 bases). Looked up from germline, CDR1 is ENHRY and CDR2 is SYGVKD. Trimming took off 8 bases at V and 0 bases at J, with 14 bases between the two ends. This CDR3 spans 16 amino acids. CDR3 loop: CAIYSGVHSGANVLTF. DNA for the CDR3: TGTGCCATCTATTCGGGGGTCCACTCTGGGGCCAACGTCCTGACTTTC.

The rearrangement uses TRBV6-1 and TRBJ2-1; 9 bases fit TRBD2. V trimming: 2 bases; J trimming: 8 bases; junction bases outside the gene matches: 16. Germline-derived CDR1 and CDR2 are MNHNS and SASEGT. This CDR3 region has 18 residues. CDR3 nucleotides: TGTGCCAGCAGTGAATGGGGTAGCGGGGGACTTATAAACCATGAGCAGTTCTTC. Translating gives CASSEWGSGGLINHEQFF.

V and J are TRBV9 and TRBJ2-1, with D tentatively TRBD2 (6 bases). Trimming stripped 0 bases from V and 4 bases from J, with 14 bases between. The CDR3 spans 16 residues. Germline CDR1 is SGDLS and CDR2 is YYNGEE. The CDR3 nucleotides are TGTGCCAGCAGCGTAGCTAACACGGCGGGATACAATGAGCAGTTCTTC. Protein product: CASSVANTAGYNEQFF.

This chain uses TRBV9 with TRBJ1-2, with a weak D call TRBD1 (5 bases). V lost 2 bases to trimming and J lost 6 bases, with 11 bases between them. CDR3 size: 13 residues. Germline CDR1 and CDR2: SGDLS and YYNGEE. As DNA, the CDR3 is TGTGCCAGCAGCGTTACAGGTGGGGATGGCTACACCTTC. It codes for CASSVTGGDGYTF.

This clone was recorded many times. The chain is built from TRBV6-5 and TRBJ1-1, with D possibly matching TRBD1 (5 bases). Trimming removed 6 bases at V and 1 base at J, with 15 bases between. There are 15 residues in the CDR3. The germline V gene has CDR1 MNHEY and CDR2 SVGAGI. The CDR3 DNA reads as TGTGCCAGCAGGTTTAGGGGCCTAACGAACACTGAAGCTTTCTTT. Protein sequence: CASRFRGLTNTEAFF.

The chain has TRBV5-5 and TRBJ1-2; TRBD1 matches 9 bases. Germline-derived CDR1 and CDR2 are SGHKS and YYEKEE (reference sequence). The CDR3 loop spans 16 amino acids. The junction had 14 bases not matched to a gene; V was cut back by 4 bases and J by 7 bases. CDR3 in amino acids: CASSLAGQGGLGGYTF. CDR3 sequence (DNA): TGTGCCAGCAGCCTCGCGGGACAGGGAGGTCTGGGTGGCTACACCTTC.

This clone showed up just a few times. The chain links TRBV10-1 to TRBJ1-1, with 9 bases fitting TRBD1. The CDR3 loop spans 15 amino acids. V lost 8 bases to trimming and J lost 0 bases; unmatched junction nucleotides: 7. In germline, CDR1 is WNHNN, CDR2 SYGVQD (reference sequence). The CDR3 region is CASGWTGAVNTEAFF. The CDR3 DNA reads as TGCGCCAGCGGCTGGACAGGGGCCGTGAACACTGAAGCTTTCTTT.

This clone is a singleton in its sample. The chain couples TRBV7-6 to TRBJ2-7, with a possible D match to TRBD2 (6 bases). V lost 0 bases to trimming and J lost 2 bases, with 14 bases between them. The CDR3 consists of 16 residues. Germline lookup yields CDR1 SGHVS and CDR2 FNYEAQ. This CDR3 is CASSLAGDGGTYEQYF. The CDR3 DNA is TGTGCCAGCAGCTTAGCTGGGGACGGGGGTACCTACGAGCAGTACTTC.

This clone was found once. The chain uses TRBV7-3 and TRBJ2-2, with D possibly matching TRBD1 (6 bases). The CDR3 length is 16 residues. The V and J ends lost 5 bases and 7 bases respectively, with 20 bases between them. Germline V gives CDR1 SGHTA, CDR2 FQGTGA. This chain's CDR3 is CASSGRQAGGGGELFF. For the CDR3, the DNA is TGTGCCAGCAGCGGTAGACAGGCGGGCGGAGGCGGGGAGCTGTTTTTT.

CDR3 sequence reads: CASSFQGQGTDTQYF. The CDR3 DNA reads TGTGCCAGCAGTTTTCAGGGACAGGGCACAGATACGCAGTATTTT. The chain combines TRBV27 with TRBJ2-3, with 8 bases lining up with TRBD1. Trimming cost V 3 bases and J 1 base; bases outside gene matches: 3. The CDR3 consists of 15 residues. CDR1 MNHEY and CDR2 SMNVEV come from the germline V gene (reference sequence).

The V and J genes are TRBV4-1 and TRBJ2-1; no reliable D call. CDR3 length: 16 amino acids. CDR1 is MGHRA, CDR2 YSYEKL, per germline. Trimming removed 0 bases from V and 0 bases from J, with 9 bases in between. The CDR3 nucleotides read TGCGCCAGCAGCCAAGAGTCCGATAGCTCCTACAATGAGCAGTTCTTC. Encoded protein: CASSQESDSSYNEQFF.

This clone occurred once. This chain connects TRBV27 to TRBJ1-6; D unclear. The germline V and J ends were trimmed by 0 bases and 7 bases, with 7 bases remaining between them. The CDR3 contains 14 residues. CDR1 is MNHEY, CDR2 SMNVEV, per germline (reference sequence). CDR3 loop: CASSLSPGNSPLHF. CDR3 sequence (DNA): TGTGCCAGCAGTTTATCACCGGGGAATTCACCCCTCCACTTT.

The CDR3 loop is CASSPSGTAFQETQYF. CDR3 DNA: TGTGCCAGTAGTCCCTCCGGGACAGCTTTCCAAGAGACCCAGTACTTC. This chain links TRBV19 with TRBJ2-5; 7 nucleotides align to TRBD1. CDR1 is LNHDA and CDR2 is SQIVND in the germline V gene (reference sequence). This CDR3 has 16 residues. J was trimmed by 1 base and V by 5 bases; bases with no gene match: 10.

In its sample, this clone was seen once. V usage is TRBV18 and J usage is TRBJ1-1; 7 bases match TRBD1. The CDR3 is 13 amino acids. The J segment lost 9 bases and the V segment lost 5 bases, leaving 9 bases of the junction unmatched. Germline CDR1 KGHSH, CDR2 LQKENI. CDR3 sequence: CASSTGERGQAFF. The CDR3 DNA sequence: TGTGCCAGCTCAACAGGGGAACGGGGACAAGCTTTCTTT.

This CDR3 reads CASRLTGGAGPQHF. In nucleotides, the CDR3 is TGTGCCAGCAGGTTAACAGGGGGTGCTGGTCCCCAGCATTTT. The chain couples TRBV6-5 to TRBJ1-5, with 8 bases that match TRBD1. Germline assignment: CDR1 MNHEY and CDR2 SVGAGI. V was pared by 6 bases and J by 10 bases, with 11 bases of the junction left unmatched. The CDR3 contains 14 residues.

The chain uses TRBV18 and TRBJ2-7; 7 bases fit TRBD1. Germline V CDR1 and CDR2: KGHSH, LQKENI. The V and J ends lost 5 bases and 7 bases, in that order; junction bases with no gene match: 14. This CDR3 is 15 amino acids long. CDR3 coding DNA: TGTGCCAGCTCATTACTCCAGGGGGAGTCTGGGGAGCAGTACTTC. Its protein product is CASSLLQGESGEQYF.

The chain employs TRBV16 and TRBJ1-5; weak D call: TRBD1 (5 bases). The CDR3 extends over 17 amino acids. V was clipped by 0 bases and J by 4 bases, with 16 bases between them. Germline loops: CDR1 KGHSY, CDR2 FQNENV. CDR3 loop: CASSQSEGRGSNQPQHF. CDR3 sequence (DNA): TGTGCCAGCAGCCAATCGGAGGGGAGGGGAAGTAATCAGCCCCAGCATTTT.

Written as DNA, the CDR3 is TGTGCCAGCAGCTTAAGGATTGCGGGGGATAATTCACCCCTCCACTTT. Amino acids: CASSLRIAGDNSPLHF. The chain links TRBV7-8 to TRBJ1-6; D may be TRBD1 (5 bases). From germline, CDR1 is SGHVS and CDR2 FQNEAQ. V shed 2 bases and J shed 5 bases, with 13 bases lying between them. This CDR3 comprises 16 residues.

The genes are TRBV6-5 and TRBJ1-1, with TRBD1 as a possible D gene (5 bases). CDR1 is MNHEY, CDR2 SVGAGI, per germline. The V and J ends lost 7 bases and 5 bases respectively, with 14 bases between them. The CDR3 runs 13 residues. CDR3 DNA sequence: TGTGCCAGCACCTCACGGACATCAACTGAAGCTTTCTTT. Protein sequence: CASTSRTSTEAFF.

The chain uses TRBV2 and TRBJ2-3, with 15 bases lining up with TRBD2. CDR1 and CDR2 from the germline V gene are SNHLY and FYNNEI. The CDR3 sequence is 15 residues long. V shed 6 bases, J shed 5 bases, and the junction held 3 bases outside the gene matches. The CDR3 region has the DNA TGTGCCAGCAGCGGGACTAGCGGGGGGATAGATACGCAGTATTTT. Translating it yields CASSGTSGGIDTQYF.

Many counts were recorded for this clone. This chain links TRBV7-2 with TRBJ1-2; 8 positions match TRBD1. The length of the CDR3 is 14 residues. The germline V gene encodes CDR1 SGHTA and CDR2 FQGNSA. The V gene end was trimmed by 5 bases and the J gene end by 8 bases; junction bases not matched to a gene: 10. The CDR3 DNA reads TGTGCCAGCAGCACCCCAGGGGGCTTTTGGGGCTACACCTTC. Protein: CASSTPGGFWGYTF.

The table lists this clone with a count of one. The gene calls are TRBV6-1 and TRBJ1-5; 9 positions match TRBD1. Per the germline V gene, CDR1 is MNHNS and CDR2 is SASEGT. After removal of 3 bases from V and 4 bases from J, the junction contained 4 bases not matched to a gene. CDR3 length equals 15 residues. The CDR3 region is CASSDGQGLNQPQHF. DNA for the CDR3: TGTGCCAGCAGTGACGGACAGGGGTTGAATCAGCCCCAGCATTTT.

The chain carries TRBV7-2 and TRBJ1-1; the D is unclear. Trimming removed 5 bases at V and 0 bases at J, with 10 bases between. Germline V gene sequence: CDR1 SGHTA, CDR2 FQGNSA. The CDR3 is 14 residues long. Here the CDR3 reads CASSPMQMNTEAFF. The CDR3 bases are TGTGCCAGCAGCCCCATGCAGATGAACACTGAAGCTTTCTTT.

CDR3 protein: CASGTGPNTEAFF. CDR3 DNA sequence: TGTGCCAGCGGAACAGGGCCGAACACTGAAGCTTTCTTT. The V and J genes are TRBV6-4 and TRBJ1-1; TRBD1 is a possible D gene (6 bases). The ends were cut back, 8 bases at V and 1 base at J, with 11 bases in the middle. Germline V gene sequence: CDR1 MRHNA, CDR2 SNTAGT. The CDR3 length is 13 residues.

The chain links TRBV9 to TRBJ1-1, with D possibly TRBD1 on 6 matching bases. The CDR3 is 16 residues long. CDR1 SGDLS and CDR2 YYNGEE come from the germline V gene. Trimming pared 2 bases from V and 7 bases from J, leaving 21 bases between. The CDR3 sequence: CASSVEPLTGRNEAFF. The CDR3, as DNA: TGTGCCAGCAGCGTCGAACCATTGACAGGACGGAATGAAGCTTTCTTT.

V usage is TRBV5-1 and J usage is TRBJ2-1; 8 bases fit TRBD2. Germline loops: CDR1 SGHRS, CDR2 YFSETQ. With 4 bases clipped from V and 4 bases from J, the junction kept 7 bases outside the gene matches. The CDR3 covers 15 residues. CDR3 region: CASSPSGGRYNEQFF. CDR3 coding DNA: TGCGCCAGCAGCCCCAGCGGGGGCCGATACAATGAGCAGTTCTTC. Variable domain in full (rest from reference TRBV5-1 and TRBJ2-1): KAGVTQTPRYLIKTRGQQVTLSCSPISGHRSVSWYQQTPGQGLQFLFEYFSETQRNKGNFPGRFSGRQFSNSRSEMNVSTLELGDSALYLCASSPSGGRYNEQFFGPGTRLTVL.